This TCR beta chain was identified during a study of tumor-infiltrating lymphocytes in primary liver carcinoma. Making TCR beta cDNA involved around 500 ng total RNA and a constant-region primer. Nested multiplex PCR, run for three rounds with slightly modified ARM-PCR, yielded TCR beta libraries. Running 9 to 11 cycles apiece, the first two PCR rounds relied on TRBV1-TRBV30 forward primers together with a C-beta reverse primer. Each CDR3 protein is one row after TCRdb ran MiXCR on the multiplex PCR reads. The sample has tens of thousands of distinct CDR3 sequences; 65% to 75% are singletons. Study observations and caveats: Relative to tumor region pairs, the tumor-adjacent and tumor-blood pairs showed overlap that was lower. Tumor samples exhibited a significantly greater top-250-clone fraction than blood samples (p = 0.039).

Comments on this clonotype: The antigen remains undetermined.

Unsorted bulk tissue, about 19-30 mg of it, served as the source for co-extraction of RNA and DNA. V lost 11 bases to trimming and J lost 2 bases, with 14 bases between them. The CDR3 is made up of 13 amino acids. Germline lookup yields CDR1 SGHAT and CDR2 FQNNGV. This chain uses TRBV11-2 with TRBJ2-3, with unresolved D. What was sequenced was liver tumor tissue from sampling region 4. Stated subset: tumor region T4, right-lateral pole. The receptor's source is a woman aged 60-75 years with primary liver carcinoma and hepatitis B virus infection. The CDR3 is CASHKGTTDTQYF. Here the CDR3 DNA reads TGTGCCTCTCATAAGGGAACCACAGATACGCAGTATTTT.